This T cell receptor (beta chain) was sequenced in a study of CD8 T cells in ankylosing spondylitis. Findings of the study overall: A CD8+ phenotype characterized the disease-linked clones, which were relatively rare in peripheral blood. Significantly higher representation of disease-linked clones was reported for matched ankylosing spondylitis synovial fluid. Ankylosing spondylitis blood appeared to carry a characteristic TCR beta motif of fewer than 10 highly homologous variants. Previously reported in reactive arthritis synovial fluid and blood were some of the motif variants.

In germline, CDR1 is SGHTA, CDR2 FQGNSA. This CDR3 region has 13 residues. V lost 7 bases, J lost 5 bases, and 7 bases stayed unmatched. Generation of TCR beta libraries employed quantitative 5'-RACE incorporating molecular barcodes. TCRdb independently ran MiXCR on the 5' RACE reads; one entry per CDR3 protein. This table holds fewer than 400,000 distinct CDR3 sequences, under 25% found once. Many counts were recorded for this clonotype. Its target is not known. Sequencing was carried out using blood, either unsorted or a sorted T cell fraction (not recorded which). The V and J genes are TRBV7-2 and TRBJ1-2; 7 bases fit TRBD1. This TCR was recovered from a male donor with ankylosing spondylitis. CDR3 DNA sequence: TGTGCCAGCAACACGAGGGGGCGGTATGGCTACACCTTC. Translation gives CASNTRGRYGYTF.